This T cell receptor (beta chain) was recovered during a study of PD-1 blockade in mismatch repair-deficient tumors. Overall study context: Patients had 12 mismatch repair-deficient cancer types, all previously treated and progressing.

Trimming took 5 bases from V and 0 from J, leaving 15 bases between them. There are 16 residues in the CDR3. Per the germline V gene, CDR1 is SGHVS and CDR2 is FQNEAQ. Profiled with immunoSEQ multiplex PCR; TCRdb holds only in-frame clones, not every one. The table has around 68,000 clones, around 73% seen once. Regarding the study as a whole: Tumor-resident clones, often absent from pretreatment blood, expanded after pembrolizumab and then contracted.

This clone was detected only once. The antigen remains unidentified. All patients were mismatch repair deficient, assessed by either PCR or immunohistochemistry. TCRs were sequenced from a few patients responding to pembrolizumab. The genes are TRBV7-8 and TRBJ2-3; D is unresolved. This material consisted of peripheral blood, taken 2 weeks after starting pembrolizumab. This TCR was sampled from an adult with mismatch repair-deficient cancer. In DNA form, the CDR3 reads TGTGCCAGCAGCCGCCGCTCAGACACTAGCACAGATACGCAGTATTTT. Its protein is CASSRRSDTSTDTQYF.